This is a list of T cell receptor beta chains from one sample in a study of T cell clonotyping in hematopoietic cell transplantation. Assay used: immunoSEQ multiplex PCR; TCRdb lists only in-frame clones, some missing. The sample consists of fewer than 15,000 clones, more than 90% of them appearing once. The sequenced sample was PBMCs, obtained 100 days after allogeneic stem cell transplant. Receptors originate from a female patient between 50 and 59 years old who had an allogeneic stem cell transplant from an unrelated donor, so the T cells may come from the graft donor. Some clones in this sample may be carry-over from other donors' samples. CDR3s include the opening cysteine and the closing phenylalanine or tryptophan. The order of the fields is CDR3 DNA, CDR3 protein, D gene, V gene, clone size, J gene. The D gene is left open where the match is weak. Rows may omit the clone size; those that give it use once, few, many or a size class.

cdr3_nt: TGTGCCAGCAGCTTCCGGAAACACACAGATACGCAGTATTTT
cdr3_aa: CASSFRKHTDTQYF
d_call: NA
v_call: TRBV7-9
clone_size: NA
j_call: TRBJ2-3

cdr3_nt: TGCGCCAGCAGCTTCGGTTTCCCGGAGGCCTACGAGCAGTACTTC
cdr3_aa: CASSFGFPEAYEQYF
d_call: NA
v_call: TRBV5-1
clone_size: NA
j_call: TRBJ2-7

cdr3_nt: TGTGCCAGCAGTATACAGGGTGAAGGGGCCAACGTCCTGACTTTC
cdr3_aa: CASSIQGEGANVLTF
d_call: NA
v_call: TRBV6-5
clone_size: NA
j_call: TRBJ2-6

cdr3_nt: TGCGCCAGCAGCTTGCAGGGGCGCAAAGAGACCCAGTACTTC
cdr3_aa: CASSLQGRKETQYF
d_call: NA
v_call: TRBV5-1
clone_size: once
j_call: TRBJ2-5

cdr3_nt: TGTGCCAGCAGAGAGAGGCGGCCGTCGGACTATGGCTACACCTTC
cdr3_aa: CASRERRPSDYGYTF
d_call: NA
v_call: TRBV28
clone_size: NA
j_call: TRBJ1-2

cdr3_nt: TGTGCCAGCAGTTTATTAGGGGAAGCTGGGGGGTCTGGGGCCAACGTCCTGACTTTC
cdr3_aa: CASSLLGEAGGSGANVLTF
d_call: NA
v_call: TRBV28
clone_size: NA
j_call: TRBJ2-6

cdr3_nt: TGCGCCAGCAGCCAAATTGACAGGGGGCCATACAATGAGCAGTTCTTC
cdr3_aa: CASSQIDRGPYNEQFF
d_call: TRBD1
v_call: TRBV4-3
clone_size: NA
j_call: TRBJ2-1

cdr3_nt: TGTGCCAGCAGCCAAGCCTTGGAACTAGCGGGGGTATCCTACGAGCAGTACTTC
cdr3_aa: CASSQALELAGVSYEQYF
d_call: TRBD2
v_call: TRBV14
clone_size: once
j_call: TRBJ2-7

cdr3_nt: TGTGCCAGCAGCCGGGACCTGAATGAAAAACTGTTTTTT
cdr3_aa: CASSRDLNEKLFF
d_call: NA
v_call: TRBV7-2
clone_size: NA
j_call: TRBJ1-4

cdr3_nt: TGTGCCAGCAGTTCCCACTCGGACCAGACAGATACGCAGTATTTT
cdr3_aa: CASSSHSDQTDTQYF
d_call: NA
v_call: TRBV6-6
clone_size: NA
j_call: TRBJ2-3

cdr3_nt: TGTGCCAGCAGCCGGGGCAGTGAGAATTCACCCCTCCACTTT
cdr3_aa: CASSRGSENSPLHF
d_call: NA
v_call: TRBV7-9
clone_size: NA
j_call: TRBJ1-6

cdr3_nt: TGTGCCAGCAGCAATTGGGGAATAAGGACGCAGCCCCAGCATTTT
cdr3_aa: CASSNWGIRTQPQHF
d_call: NA
v_call: TRBV5-6
clone_size: NA
j_call: TRBJ1-5

cdr3_nt: TGTGCCAGCAGCCTATTCTGGCTCCCCTACAATGAGCAGTTCTTC
cdr3_aa: CASSLFWLPYNEQFF
d_call: NA
v_call: TRBV7-6
clone_size: once
j_call: TRBJ2-1

cdr3_nt: TGTGCCAGCAGCGTAGTAAGCGGGGGGACGCAGTATTTT
cdr3_aa: CASSVVSGGTQYF
d_call: TRBD2
v_call: TRBV9
clone_size: NA
j_call: TRBJ2-3

cdr3_nt: TGTGCCAGCAGCCCTCGGCGACTAGCGGGATCAAAAAATGAGCAGTTCTTC
cdr3_aa: CASSPRRLAGSKNEQFF
d_call: TRBD2
v_call: TRBV7-9
clone_size: few
j_call: TRBJ2-1

cdr3_nt: TGCGCCAGCAGCTCCTCGGGGGCCTACGAGCAGTACTTC
cdr3_aa: CASSSSGAYEQYF
d_call: NA
v_call: TRBV5-1
clone_size: NA
j_call: TRBJ2-7

cdr3_nt: TGTGCCAGCAGCTTAGGACAGGGGCCTACTTACGAGCAGTACTTC
cdr3_aa: CASSLGQGPTYEQYF
d_call: TRBD1
v_call: TRBV7-7
clone_size: few
j_call: TRBJ2-7

cdr3_nt: TGTGCCAGCAGCCAATTAAACGAGCAGTACTTC
cdr3_aa: CASSQLNEQYF
d_call: NA
v_call: TRBV14
clone_size: NA
j_call: TRBJ2-7

cdr3_nt: TGTGCCAGCAGCCCTCGGACTGGAGGGGCAGATACGCAGTATTTT
cdr3_aa: CASSPRTGGADTQYF
d_call: NA
v_call: TRBV7-2
clone_size: once
j_call: TRBJ2-3

cdr3_nt: TGTGCCATCAGTGGGCGCCAGGAAGATACGCAGTATTTT
cdr3_aa: CAISGRQEDTQYF
d_call: NA
v_call: TRBV10-3
clone_size: NA
j_call: TRBJ2-3

cdr3_nt: TGTGCCAGCAGCCTAACGCAGGGCGTAAACACCATATATTTT
cdr3_aa: CASSLTQGVNTIYF
d_call: NA
v_call: TRBV7-2
clone_size: NA
j_call: TRBJ1-3

cdr3_nt: TGTGCCAGTAGTCTGACAGGGAGAACTAACTATGGCTACACCTTC
cdr3_aa: CASSLTGRTNYGYTF
d_call: TRBD1
v_call: TRBV19
clone_size: NA
j_call: TRBJ1-2

cdr3_nt: TGTGCCAGCAGTTACCAGCCGGGGGTGGGGGAGGAGCAGTACTTC
cdr3_aa: CASSYQPGVGEEQYF
d_call: NA
v_call: TRBV6-5
clone_size: NA
j_call: TRBJ2-7

cdr3_nt: TGTGCCAGCAGAGGACAGGGGAATCAGCCCCAGCATTTT
cdr3_aa: CASRGQGNQPQHF
d_call: TRBD1
v_call: TRBV6-5
clone_size: NA
j_call: TRBJ1-5

cdr3_nt: TGTGCCAGCAGTGGCGACAGACGACCCACCGGGGAGCTGTTTTTT
cdr3_aa: CASSGDRRPTGELFF
d_call: NA
v_call: TRBV6-5
clone_size: NA
j_call: TRBJ2-2

cdr3_nt: TGTGCCAGCAGCCATTCTAGGACAGATACGCAGTATTTT
cdr3_aa: CASSHSRTDTQYF
d_call: NA
v_call: TRBV7-2
clone_size: NA
j_call: TRBJ2-3

cdr3_nt: TGTGCCAGTAGTCCCCGACAGGGAGGCCAGCCCCAGCATTTT
cdr3_aa: CASSPRQGGQPQHF
d_call: TRBD1
v_call: TRBV19
clone_size: NA
j_call: TRBJ1-5

cdr3_nt: TGCGCCAGCAGCCCAGGTGTCAATGAGCAGTTCTTC
cdr3_aa: CASSPGVNEQFF
d_call: NA
v_call: TRBV4-1
clone_size: NA
j_call: TRBJ2-1

cdr3_nt: TGTGCCAGCAGTTACGCCCCTGGAGGGGGCACTGAAGCTTTCTTT
cdr3_aa: CASSYAPGGGTEAFF
d_call: NA
v_call: TRBV6-5
clone_size: NA
j_call: TRBJ1-1

cdr3_nt: TGTGCCAGCAGCCCCGGACTCCTCTACGAGCAGTACTTC
cdr3_aa: CASSPGLLYEQYF
d_call: NA
v_call: TRBV7-9
clone_size: NA
j_call: TRBJ2-7

cdr3_nt: TGTGCCTGGAGCTACTCTAACTATGGCTACACCTTC
cdr3_aa: CAWSYSNYGYTF
d_call: NA
v_call: TRBV30
clone_size: NA
j_call: TRBJ1-2

cdr3_nt: TGTGCCACCAGTCCTAGCGGGAGGGCAGGCAATGAGCAGTTCTTC
cdr3_aa: CATSPSGRAGNEQFF
d_call: TRBD2
v_call: TRBV15
clone_size: NA
j_call: TRBJ2-1

cdr3_nt: TGCGCCAGCAGCCCCGCCGGGACAGTCTACATGAACACTGAAGCTTTCTTT
cdr3_aa: CASSPAGTVYMNTEAFF
d_call: TRBD1
v_call: TRBV5-1
clone_size: NA
j_call: TRBJ1-1

cdr3_nt: TGTGCCAGTAGTACCCGCTTTGGGACCTTTTTAGGACAGGGGGCGCGAAACTCCTACGAGCAGTACTTC
cdr3_aa: CASSTRFGTFLGQGARNSYEQYF
d_call: TRBD1
v_call: TRBV19
clone_size: NA
j_call: TRBJ2-7

cdr3_nt: TGTGCCTGGAGCGGACAGTTGAACTCTGGAAACACCATATATTTT
cdr3_aa: CAWSGQLNSGNTIYF
d_call: NA
v_call: TRBV30
clone_size: NA
j_call: TRBJ1-3

cdr3_nt: TGTGCCAGCAGGGCCGGGACCGTTTCTGGAAACACCATATATTTT
cdr3_aa: CASRAGTVSGNTIYF
d_call: NA
v_call: TRBV27
clone_size: NA
j_call: TRBJ1-3

cdr3_nt: TGTGCCAGCAGCTTGAGCCGGTATGGCTACACCTTC
cdr3_aa: CASSLSRYGYTF
d_call: NA
v_call: TRBV5-6
clone_size: NA
j_call: TRBJ1-2

cdr3_nt: TGTGCCAGCAGTTTACCAGGTCCCCTTAGGGAAACTAATGAAAAACTGTTTTTT
cdr3_aa: CASSLPGPLRETNEKLFF
d_call: NA
v_call: TRBV28
clone_size: NA
j_call: TRBJ1-4

cdr3_nt: TGTGCCAGCAGCGTAGTCAGCGGTATTTGGGGAAAAGCTTTCTTT
cdr3_aa: CASSVVSGIWGKAFF
d_call: NA
v_call: TRBV9
clone_size: NA
j_call: TRBJ1-1

cdr3_nt: TGCGCCAGCAGGGCCTCCGGGGGAAATGAGCAGTTCTTC
cdr3_aa: CASRASGGNEQFF
d_call: NA
v_call: TRBV5-1
clone_size: NA
j_call: TRBJ2-1

cdr3_nt: TGTGCCAGCACCCCAGTCCCTGGTTACAATGAGCAGTTCTTC
cdr3_aa: CASTPVPGYNEQFF
d_call: NA
v_call: TRBV11-2
clone_size: NA
j_call: TRBJ2-1

cdr3_nt: TGTGCCTGGGCGGCAGGGCAAGGTGGCTACACCTTC
cdr3_aa: CAWAAGQGGYTF
d_call: NA
v_call: TRBV30
clone_size: few
j_call: TRBJ1-2